The 20 T cell receptor beta chains listed next were all sequenced from one sample in a study of T cell changes during pregnancy in multiple sclerosis. Only in-frame clones appear in the TCRdb table, and some are missing; sequencing was by immunoSEQ multiplex PCR. Seen here are 35,000 to 50,000 clones, 88% observed once, and the top ten hold 0.9% to 1.5%. Source: CD4+ T cells from peripheral blood mononuclear cells, taken in the second trimester of pregnancy. All receptors derive from a female donor with multiple sclerosis, enrolled in a pregnancy study.

This clone was picked up a small number of times. The V call is TRBV5-8, the J call TRBJ1-6; D remains unclear. The germline gives CDR1 SGHTS, CDR2 YDEGEE. V gave up 6 bases and J gave up 4 bases, with 11 bases separating them. The CDR3 extends over 14 amino acids. CDR3 nucleotide sequence: TGTGCCAGCACCTTCGCGACTTATAATTCACCCCTCCACTTT. As protein: CASTFATYNSPLHF.

This chain connects TRBV10-3 to TRBJ2-1; tentatively, D is TRBD2 (5 bases). The germline V gene encodes CDR1 ENHRY and CDR2 SYGVKD. Trimming removed 6 bases at V and 0 bases at J, with 9 bases between. The CDR3 runs to 14 residues. The DNA for the CDR3 is TGTGCCATCAGCGGTGGGAGCTCCTACAATGAGCAGTTCTTC. Residues: CAISGGSSYNEQFF.

The chain combines TRBV25-1 with TRBJ1-4; 7 bases agree with TRBD1. There are 15 residues in the CDR3. V lost 2 bases, J lost 4 bases, and 4 bases stayed unmatched. Per germline, CDR1 MGHDK and CDR2 SYGVNS. DNA for the CDR3: TGTGCCAGCAGTGAAATGACAGGGATTAATGAAAAACTGTTTTTT. Translating gives CASSEMTGINEKLFF.

J is TRBJ1-4 and V is TRBV10-3; TRBD1 agrees at 12 bases. The J segment lost 7 bases and the V segment lost 8 bases, leaving 2 bases of the junction unmatched. Per the germline V gene, CDR1 is ENHRY and CDR2 is SYGVKD. This CDR3 contains 13 residues. CDR3 coding DNA: TGTGCCATCCGGGGACAGGGGGCTGAAAAACTGTTTTTT. This sequence encodes CAIRGQGAEKLFF.

The genes are TRBV28 and TRBJ2-1; 9 bases line up with TRBD2. Trimming cost V 5 bases and J 7 bases; bases outside gene matches: 12. The CDR3 is 16 residues long. CDR1 is MDHEN and CDR2 is SYDVKM in the germline V gene. CDR3 sequence (DNA): TGTGCCAGCAGTGTCACTAGCGGGCCAAAGTGGAATGAGCAGTTCTTC. Protein: CASSVTSGPKWNEQFF.

This chain links TRBV29-1 with TRBJ2-5; 7 bases are shared with TRBD1. The V and J ends lost 4 bases and 4 bases, in that order; junction bases with no gene match: 6. Germline V gene sequence: CDR1 SQVTM, CDR2 ANQGSEA. This CDR3 is built from 13 residues. The CDR3 DNA follows: TGCAGCGTTGGAGGACAGGTCGGAGAGACCCAGTACTTC. This translates into CSVGGQVGETQYF. The full variable domain, with the rest looked up from reference TRBV29-1 and TRBJ2-5, is SAVISQKPSRDICQRGTSLTIQCQVDSQVTMMFWYRQQPGQSLTLIATANQGSEATYESGFVIDKFPISRPNLTFSTLTVSNMSPEDSSIYLCSVGGQVGETQYFGPGTRLLVL.

The V and J genes are TRBV11-3 and TRBJ2-7, with D perhaps matching TRBD1 (6 bases). The V gene lost 2 bases and the J gene lost 0 bases, with 11 bases spanning the gap. The CDR3 has 15 residues. From germline, CDR1 is SGHNT and CDR2 YENEEA. In DNA, the CDR3 is TGTGCCAGCAGCTTACAGGGGTCGAGCTCCTACGAGCAGTACTTC. Its translation: CASSLQGSSSYEQYF.

This clone was seen just once. The chain employs TRBV7-9 and TRBJ1-2; TRBD1 is a possible D gene (6 bases). Germline CDR1 SEHNR, CDR2 FQNEAQ (reference sequence). Trimming took 3 bases from V and 2 from J, leaving 13 bases between them. The CDR3 has 15 residues. The CDR3 sequence is CASSLLTDRNYGYTF. For the CDR3, the DNA is TGTGCCAGCAGCTTGCTAACGGACAGAAACTATGGCTACACCTTC.

The rearrangement links TRBV28 to TRBJ1-2; D gene ambiguous. Germline V CDR1 and CDR2: MDHEN, SYDVKM. The V end was cut by 8 bases, the J end by 0 bases, with 13 bases between. The CDR3 runs to 14 residues. CDR3 nucleotide sequence: TGTGCCAGCTGGGCAAACAGAGCTAACTATGGCTACACCTTC. It encodes CASWANRANYGYTF.

The chain links TRBV28 to TRBJ2-2; D gene unclear. Germline lookup yields CDR1 MDHEN and CDR2 SYDVKM. The CDR3 spans 15 residues. The ends were cut back, 3 bases at V and 0 bases at J, with 8 bases in the middle. CDR3 sequence (DNA): TGTGCCAGCAGTTTGGCTACAGCGAACACCGGGGAGCTGTTTTTT. It translates to CASSLATANTGELFF.

This clone was seen only once. This chain joins TRBV4-3 and TRBJ2-3, with 7 bases matching TRBD1. V was clipped by 0 bases and J by 4 bases; unmatched bases: 4. Per the germline V gene, CDR1 is LGHNA and CDR2 is YSLEER. CDR3 size: 15 residues. CDR3 sequence (DNA): TGCGCCAGCAGCCAAGAACGACAGGGCGCAGATACGCAGTATTTT. It translates to CASSQERQGADTQYF.

The V gene is TRBV19, the J gene TRBJ1-5, with TRBD1 identical over 8 bases. This CDR3 is 16 amino acids long. V lost 6 bases, J lost 2 bases, and 9 bases stayed unmatched. Germline loops: CDR1 LNHDA, CDR2 SQIVND (reference sequence). The DNA for the CDR3 is TGTGCCAGTAGCCCCAGACAGGGGTTGGGCAATCAGCCCCAGCATTTT. Amino acids: CASSPRQGLGNQPQHF.

The gene calls are TRBV28 and TRBJ1-2, with 10 bases identical to TRBD1. The J segment lost 6 bases and the V segment lost 5 bases, leaving 9 bases of the junction unmatched. Germline V gene sequence: CDR1 MDHEN, CDR2 SYDVKM. CDR3 length: 15 residues. The CDR3 loop reads CASSASTGGRNGYTF. Here the CDR3 DNA reads TGTGCCAGCAGTGCCTCGACAGGGGGCAGGAATGGCTACACCTTC.

The chain couples TRBV18 to TRBJ2-1; 8 bases line up with TRBD1. This CDR3 has 16 residues. CDR1 and CDR2 (germline): KGHSH, LQKENI. V shed 3 bases and J 3 bases; nucleotides not matched to a gene: 7. In DNA form, the CDR3 reads TGTGCCAGCTCACCTTTACAGGGGGACCTCTACAATGAGCAGTTCTTC. This codes for CASSPLQGDLYNEQFF.

J is TRBJ2-1 and V is TRBV6-6; 7 nucleotides agree with TRBD2. CDR1 and CDR2 from the germline V gene are MNHNY and SVGAGI (reference sequence). J lost 9 bases, V lost 4 bases, and 9 bases had no gene match. This CDR3 is 14 amino acids long. CDR3 DNA: TGTGCCAGCAGTTCCGGGACTAAAGCGACTGAGCAGTTCTTC. The encoded protein is CASSSGTKATEQFF.

This CDR3 reads CASSLRTGTSGSGGWAKNIQYF. The CDR3 bases are TGCGCCAGCAGCCTCCGAACCGGGACTAGCGGGAGTGGGGGATGGGCCAAAAACATTCAGTACTTC. This chain links TRBV5-1 with TRBJ2-4, with 14 bases lining up with TRBD2. CDR3 length: 22 amino acids. J was trimmed by 1 base and V by 4 bases; bases with no gene match: 19. Germline CDR1 SGHRS, CDR2 YFSETQ.

The chain combines TRBV7-9 with TRBJ2-5, with 10 bases identical to TRBD2. The germline V gene encodes CDR1 SEHNR and CDR2 FQNEAQ (reference sequence). This CDR3 is 15 amino acids long. V lost 5 bases to trimming and J lost 4 bases; unmatched junction nucleotides: 7. The CDR3 DNA is TGTGCCAGCAGCCAAGGACTAGCGGTATTAGAGACCCAGTACTTC. The encoded protein is CASSQGLAVLETQYF.

The chain employs TRBV27 and TRBJ2-4; 8 nucleotides align to TRBD2. The CDR3 is made up of 17 amino acids. Looked up from germline, CDR1 is MNHEY and CDR2 is SMNVEV (reference sequence). V gave up 5 bases and J gave up 1 base; unmatched junction bases: 10. The CDR3 loop is CASSPLAGRGAKNIQYF. The CDR3 nucleotides are TGTGCCAGCAGTCCATTAGCGGGGAGGGGGGCCAAAAACATTCAGTACTTC.

The chain carries TRBV18 and TRBJ2-3, with D perhaps matching TRBD1 (5 bases). This CDR3 is built from 14 residues. Trimming stripped 4 bases from V and 0 bases from J, with 8 bases between. Germline V gene sequence: CDR1 KGHSH, CDR2 LQKENI. CDR3: CASSLQGSTDTQYF. DNA of the CDR3: TGTGCCAGCTCACTGCAGGGAAGCACAGATACGCAGTATTTT.

The chain uses TRBV28 and TRBJ2-5; TRBD2 is a possible D gene (6 bases). Germline lookup yields CDR1 MDHEN and CDR2 SYDVKM. The CDR3 sequence is 15 residues long. Deletions cut 4 bases from V and 3 bases from J, with 15 bases between. CDR3 sequence: CASSSGRRAKETQYF. CDR3 DNA sequence: TGTGCCAGCAGTTCCGGTAGGAGGGCCAAAGAGACCCAGTACTTC.